The 10 T cell receptor beta chains reported below all come from one sample, sequenced in a study of blood T cell repertoires in COVID-19. Produced via immunoSEQ multiplex PCR; TCRdb's table is partial and in-frame only. The repertoire consists of fewer than 300,000 clones, with 83% occurring once and the leading ten covering more than 8%. Sample: peripheral blood. The receptor source for this set is a woman in her forties or fifties who had recovered from COVID-19.

This chain links TRBV5-6 with TRBJ2-5, with D possibly TRBD2 on 6 matching bases. The germline CDR1 and CDR2 sequences are SGHDT and YYEEEE. V dropped 7 bases and J dropped 5 bases, with 12 bases sitting between them. The CDR3 is made up of 12 amino acids. CDR3 protein: CASGGSGETQYF. CDR3 DNA: TGTGCCAGCGGGGGGTCCGGGGAGACCCAGTACTTC.

This clone was seen a single time. The rearrangement links TRBV11-2 to TRBJ2-5, with D possibly TRBD1 on 5 matching bases. The CDR3 has 14 amino acids. CDR1 and CDR2 from the germline V gene are SGHAT and FQNNGV. V dropped 6 bases and J dropped 5 bases, with 16 bases sitting between them. The CDR3 reads CASRRLQGGETQYF. DNA of the CDR3: TGTGCCAGCAGACGCCTTCAGGGTGGGGAGACCCAGTACTTC.

The chain links TRBV5-1 to TRBJ1-5, with unresolved D. CDR1 is SGHRS and CDR2 is YFSETQ in the germline V gene. This CDR3 has 14 amino acids. V was cut by 2 bases and J by 0 bases, with 6 bases left in between. The CDR3 region has the DNA TGCGCCAGCAGCTTTGGAGATAGCAATCAGCCCCAGCATTTT. Amino acid sequence: CASSFGDSNQPQHF.

V and J are TRBV7-9 and TRBJ1-2; D is uncertain. V lost 5 bases to trimming and J lost 5 bases, with 21 bases between them. The CDR3 covers 16 residues. Looked up from germline, CDR1 is SEHNR and CDR2 is FQNEAQ (reference sequence). In nucleotides, the CDR3 is TGTGCCAGCAGCCAACACATCGGGGTTCACCATTATGGCTACACCTTC. Translation: CASSQHIGVHHYGYTF.

The gene calls are TRBV12-3 or TRBV12-4 and TRBJ1-1; TRBD1 is a possible D gene (5 bases). The CDR3 runs 12 residues. Trimming stripped 6 bases from V and 5 bases from J, with 10 bases between. The CDR3 region is CASSPGGTEAFF. CDR3 coding DNA: TGTGCCAGCAGCCCCGGGGGAACTGAAGCTTTCTTT.

V usage is TRBV9 and J usage is TRBJ2-1; 7 positions match TRBD2. Germline V lookup: CDR1 SGDLS, CDR2 YYNGEE. This CDR3 comprises 15 residues. V trimming: 0 bases; J trimming: 8 bases; junction bases outside the gene matches: 8. CDR3 protein: CASSVDGTKIDEQFF. As DNA, the CDR3 is TGTGCCAGCAGCGTAGATGGGACTAAGATCGATGAGCAGTTCTTC.

V and J are TRBV4-2 and TRBJ2-2, with 10 nucleotides matching TRBD1. J was trimmed by 2 bases and V by 3 bases; bases with no gene match: 3. The CDR3 is 16 residues long. Per the germline V gene, CDR1 is LGHNA and CDR2 is YNFKEQ. CDR3 nucleotide sequence: TGTGCCAGCAGCCAGGACAGGGGGTTAAACACCGGGGAGCTGTTTTTT. Translating it yields CASSQDRGLNTGELFF.

The chain employs TRBV9 and TRBJ2-5, with TRBD1 identical over 9 bases. Trimming at V came to 5 bases and at J to 4 bases, leaving 15 bases not matched to a gene. Germline CDR1 SGDLS, CDR2 YYNGEE. The CDR3 is 17 residues long. The CDR3 DNA is TGTGCCAGCAGAGATACCCGGGGACAGGGAGAAGGAGAGACCCAGTACTTC. It translates to CASRDTRGQGEGETQYF.

This chain connects TRBV19 to TRBJ2-1; 13 positions match TRBD2. The ends lost 3 bases at V and 8 bases at J; junction bases unmatched: 10. Germline CDR1 and CDR2: LNHDA and SQIVND (reference sequence). The CDR3 contains 17 residues. The CDR3 region has the DNA TGTGCCAGTAGTATGAAGGTAGGACTAGCGGGAGTATATGAGCAGTTCTTC. This translates into CASSMKVGLAGVYEQFF.

This chain links TRBV28 with TRBJ2-1; TRBD2 might be the D (6 bases). Germline V gene lookup returns CDR1 MDHEN and CDR2 SYDVKM. This CDR3 has 13 residues. Trimming took off 8 bases at V and 3 bases at J, with 11 bases between the two ends. In nucleotides, the CDR3 is TGTGCCAGCCACCAAGCGGGCTACAATGAGCAGTTCTTC. It codes for CASHQAGYNEQFF.